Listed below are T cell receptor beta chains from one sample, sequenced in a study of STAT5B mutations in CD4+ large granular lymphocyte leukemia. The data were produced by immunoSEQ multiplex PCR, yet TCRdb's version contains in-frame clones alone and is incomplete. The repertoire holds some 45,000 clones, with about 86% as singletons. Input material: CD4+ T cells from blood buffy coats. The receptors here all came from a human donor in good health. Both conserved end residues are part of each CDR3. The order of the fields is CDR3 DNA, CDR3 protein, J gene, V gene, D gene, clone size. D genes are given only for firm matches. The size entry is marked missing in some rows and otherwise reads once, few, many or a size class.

DNA: TGTGCCAGTAGCGAACAGGGGTGGGATCAGCCCCAGCATTTT
CDR3: CASSEQGWDQPQHF
J: TRBJ1-5
V: TRBV19
D: TRBD1
size: .

DNA: TGTGCCATCAGTCCAGAGCGGGAGGGATACAATGAGCAGTTCTTC
CDR3: CAISPEREGYNEQFF
J: TRBJ2-1
V: TRBV10-3
D: TRBD2
size: .

DNA: TGTGCCAGTAGTCATCAGGCAACTAATGAAAAACTGTTTTTT
CDR3: CASSHQATNEKLFF
J: TRBJ1-4
V: TRBV19
D: .
size: .

DNA: TGTGCCACCAGCTCTCGACTGACTAGCGGTACTTACGAGCAGTACTTC
CDR3: CATSSRLTSGTYEQYF
J: TRBJ2-7
V: TRBV15
D: TRBD2
size: .

DNA: TGTGCCAGCAGCGCCCCAGACAGGGGCGCTTTGGCTTTCTTT
CDR3: CASSAPDRGALAFF
J: TRBJ1-1
V: TRBV9
D: TRBD1
size: .

DNA: TGTGCCAGCTCACCTCGACAGGGGGCGAGCTCTGGAAACACCATATATTTT
CDR3: CASSPRQGASSGNTIYF
J: TRBJ1-3
V: TRBV18
D: TRBD1
size: .

DNA: TGCGCCAGCAGCTACCGACTAGGGGACTCCTACAATGAGCAGTTCTTC
CDR3: CASSYRLGDSYNEQFF
J: TRBJ2-1
V: TRBV5-1
D: .
size: .

DNA: TGTGCCAGCAGGGGACTCGCCTCCTACAATGAGCAGTTCTTC
CDR3: CASRGLASYNEQFF
J: TRBJ2-1
V: TRBV6-1
D: .
size: .

DNA: TGTGCCAGCAGCTTGGCCGGCAGCTATCTAACCCAAGAGACCCAGTACTTC
CDR3: CASSLAGSYLTQETQYF
J: TRBJ2-5
V: TRBV5-8
D: .
size: once

DNA: TGTGCCAGCAGCCAGCCCGGGACTAGAAAAGACGAGCAGTACTTC
CDR3: CASSQPGTRKDEQYF
J: TRBJ2-7
V: TRBV14
D: TRBD2
size: .

DNA: TGTGCCAGCAGCTTAGATAGCGGGCCCGGGGAGCTGTTTTTT
CDR3: CASSLDSGPGELFF
J: TRBJ2-2
V: TRBV7-2
D: TRBD2
size: .

DNA: TGCGCCAGCAGCTTGGGTGACCCTTACAATGAGCAGTTCTTC
CDR3: CASSLGDPYNEQFF
J: TRBJ2-1
V: TRBV5-1
D: .
size: .

DNA: TGTGCCAGCAGCCAAGATCTTGTAGTTCGGGAGCAGTACTTC
CDR3: CASSQDLVVREQYF
J: TRBJ2-7
V: TRBV14
D: .
size: .

DNA: TGTGCCAGCAGTTACTCCTTGGACGAGCAGTACTTC
CDR3: CASSYSLDEQYF
J: TRBJ2-7
V: TRBV6-6
D: .
size: .

DNA: TGCGCCAGCAGCACCTCGAACCCCGCTGAAGCTTTCTTT
CDR3: CASSTSNPAEAFF
J: TRBJ1-1
V: TRBV5-1
D: .
size: few

DNA: TGTGCCAGCAGCTTAGCCGGGCTACAAGAGACCCAGTACTTC
CDR3: CASSLAGLQETQYF
J: TRBJ2-5
V: TRBV7-2
D: .
size: .

DNA: TGTGCCAGCAGCTCGACAGGGGGCGAGCCCCTGGAGCAGTACTTC
CDR3: CASSSTGGEPLEQYF
J: TRBJ2-7
V: TRBV7-9
D: TRBD1
size: .

DNA: TGTGCCAGCAGCGTAAGGTATACAGAGACCCAGTACTTC
CDR3: CASSVRYTETQYF
J: TRBJ2-5
V: TRBV9
D: .
size: .

DNA: TGTGCCATCACTCCTAGGGGGACTGTGGGGGCGGGTGAGCAGTTCTTC
CDR3: CAITPRGTVGAGEQFF
J: TRBJ2-1
V: TRBV10-3
D: .
size: .

DNA: TGTGCCAGTAGTATGGATCCGAGCGGGAGAGGTGAGCAGTTCTTC
CDR3: CASSMDPSGRGEQFF
J: TRBJ2-1
V: TRBV19
D: TRBD2
size: .

DNA: TGTGCCAGCAGCCAAGACCCCAGGGGGATTTACTCCTACAATGAGCAGTTCTTC
CDR3: CASSQDPRGIYSYNEQFF
J: TRBJ2-1
V: TRBV4-2
D: TRBD1
size: .

DNA: TGTGCCAGCAGCTGGGGATCCGGGGAGCTGTTTTTT
CDR3: CASSWGSGELFF
J: TRBJ2-2
V: TRBV7-2
D: .
size: .

DNA: TGCGCCAGCAGCTTGGCGAGCGGGGCAAGGTGGGAGACCCAGTACTTC
CDR3: CASSLASGARWETQYF
J: TRBJ2-5
V: TRBV5-1
D: TRBD2
size: few

DNA: TGCGCCAGCAGACCACGGACGGATTACACTGAAGCTTTCTTT
CDR3: CASRPRTDYTEAFF
J: TRBJ1-1
V: TRBV5-1
D: .
size: few

DNA: TGCGCCAGCAGCTTGGGAGGAGTCGCAGATACGCAGTATTTT
CDR3: CASSLGGVADTQYF
J: TRBJ2-3
V: TRBV5-1
D: .
size: .

DNA: TGTGCCAGCTCACCCAACACAGGGGTAATTGAAAAACTGTTTTTT
CDR3: CASSPNTGVIEKLFF
J: TRBJ1-4
V: TRBV18
D: TRBD1
size: .

DNA: TGTGCCAGCAGCTTACAGGGGACGTGGGGCTACACCTTC
CDR3: CASSLQGTWGYTF
J: TRBJ1-2
V: TRBV7-2
D: .
size: .